The 9 T cell receptor beta chains reported below all come from one sample, sequenced in a study of PD-1 blockade in classical Hodgkin lymphoma. Libraries were prepared by immunoSEQ multiplex PCR; TCRdb keeps only in-frame clonotypes and omits some of them. The table has some 100,000 clones, about 93% seen once; the top ten hold under 2%. This sample's time point: cycle 4 day 1 (C4D1), after 6 weeks of nivolumab. Every single patient, without exception, relapsed after autologous stem cell transplantation, and brentuximab vedotin exposure varied. The sequences come from peripheral blood mononuclear cells (PBMCs), collected before the fourth cycle of nivolumab. These receptors all stem from a human donor with classical Hodgkin lymphoma.

The V and J genes are TRBV7-8 and TRBJ2-7; D not resolved. The CDR3 sequence is 12 residues long. V gave up 5 bases and J gave up 2 bases, with 7 bases separating them. CDR1 SGHVS and CDR2 FQNEAQ come from the germline V gene. CDR3 nucleotides: TGTGCCAGCAGCGCCCGTGCCTACGAGCAGTACTTC. As protein: CASSARAYEQYF.

This clone was picked up a small number of times. J is TRBJ2-2 and V is TRBV5-4, with 12 bases that match TRBD2. J lost 5 bases, V lost 4 bases, and 6 bases had no gene match. The CDR3 consists of 16 residues. Germline CDR1 is SGHNT and CDR2 is YYREEE (reference sequence). CDR3 residues: CASSTGLAGRTGELFF. CDR3 nucleotides: TGTGCCAGCAGCACCGGACTAGCGGGAAGGACCGGGGAGCTGTTTTTT.

The chain is built from TRBV5-4 and TRBJ2-7; TRBD2 aligns across 9 bases. This CDR3 comprises 15 residues. Unmatched junction bases numbered 10, after V lost 4 bases and J lost 5 bases. Looked up from germline, CDR1 is SGHNT and CDR2 is YYREEE (reference sequence). CDR3 sequence reads: CASSAGLASVDEQYF. The CDR3 nucleotides are TGTGCCAGCAGCGCGGGACTAGCAAGTGTCGACGAGCAGTACTTC.

The chain couples TRBV18 to TRBJ2-5, with unresolved D. Germline V lookup: CDR1 KGHSH, CDR2 LQKENI. This CDR3 has 14 amino acids. The V end was cut by 2 bases, the J end by 5 bases, with 12 bases between. The CDR3 DNA is TGTGCCAGCTCACCAGCGGAAGGGTTCGAGACCCAGTACTTC. Translation gives CASSPAEGFETQYF.

The V call is TRBV7-6, the J call TRBJ2-7; no firm D call. CDR1 SGHVS and CDR2 FNYEAQ come from the germline V gene. CDR3 length equals 14 residues. Trimming removed 6 bases from V and 2 bases from J, with 14 bases in between. The CDR3 spells CASSRGPRTYEQYF. The CDR3 region has the DNA TGTGCCAGCAGTCGCGGCCCGAGAACCTACGAGCAGTACTTC.

The rearrangement joins TRBV28 to TRBJ2-1; 13 positions agree with TRBD2. Germline CDR1 is MDHEN and CDR2 is SYDVKM. The J segment lost 8 bases and the V segment lost 2 bases, leaving 3 bases of the junction unmatched. This CDR3 has 15 residues. CDR3 loop: CASSLGTSGIDEQFF. DNA of the CDR3: TGTGCCAGCAGTTTAGGGACTAGCGGGATAGATGAGCAGTTCTTC.

This chain connects TRBV19 to TRBJ2-7; the D call may be TRBD1 or TRBD2 (5 bases each). Trimming cost V 5 bases and J 2 bases, with 13 bases left between them. The CDR3 has 14 amino acids. Germline-derived CDR1 and CDR2 are LNHDA and SQIVND (reference sequence). This chain's CDR3 is CASSLGTATYEQYF. For the CDR3, the DNA is TGTGCCAGTAGTCTAGGGACGGCAACCTACGAGCAGTACTTC.

The chain carries TRBV4-1 and TRBJ2-7, with TRBD2 as a possible D gene (6 bases). V lost 3 bases and J lost 4, with 10 bases in between. The germline V gene has CDR1 MGHRA and CDR2 YSYEKL. This CDR3 region has 13 residues. In DNA, the CDR3 is TGCGCCAGCAGCCATCCAGGGAGGTACGAGCAGTACTTC. As protein: CASSHPGRYEQYF.

The chain recombines TRBV18 with TRBJ2-5, with unresolved D. This CDR3 has 17 residues. Looked up from germline, CDR1 is KGHSH and CDR2 is LQKENI. Trimming cost V 3 bases and J 4 bases, with 21 bases left between them. This CDR3 reads CASSPSEPRVSGETQYF. The CDR3 DNA reads as TGTGCCAGCTCACCGTCGGAGCCCCGGGTCTCCGGAGAGACCCAGTACTTC.